These T cell receptor beta chains were read from a single sample in a study of blood T cell repertoires in COVID-19. Clones were read by immunoSEQ multiplex PCR, and TCRdb kept only the in-frame ones, dropping some. The sample shows 80,000 to 100,000 clones, approximately 81% of them seen only once. The sample consisted of peripheral blood. The receptors come from a man aged 60 to 75 with acute or convalescent COVID-19. The CDR3 runs from the conserved cysteine through the conserved F or W. The D gene is left open where the match is weak. Only some rows state a clone size, as once, few, many or a class for expanded clones.

>-|TRBV10-3|-|TRBJ1-2
TGTGCCATCAGTGATCGGACAGATTTAGACTACACCTTC
CAISDRTDLDYTF
>TRBD2|TRBV9|-|TRBJ2-1
TGTGCCAGCAGCGCGTACGGCCCCCGGGGGGGCCCCAACAATGAGCAGTTCTTC
CASSAYGPRGGPNNEQFF
>TRBD2|TRBV5-6|few|TRBJ2-1
TGTGCCAGCAGCTTGTCTAGCGGGGCTTACAATGAGCAGTTCTTC
CASSLSSGAYNEQFF
>-|TRBV11-3|-|TRBJ2-2
TGTGCCAGCAGCTTAGATGGAGGGGCCGGCGGGGAGCTGTTTTTT
CASSLDGGAGGELFF
>-|TRBV30|-|TRBJ1-6
TGTGCCTGGAGTTTTCCCCAGGGTTATAATTCACCCCTCCACTTT
CAWSFPQGYNSPLHF
>-|TRBV5-4|few|TRBJ2-3
TGTGCCAGCAGCCCGGGGGAACAAAATACGCAGTATTTT
CASSPGEQNTQYF
>TRBD2|TRBV7-2|-|TRBJ2-1
TGTGCCAGCAGCTTAGTGGGCGGGAGTGCGTACAATGAGCAGTTCTTC
CASSLVGGSAYNEQFF
>-|TRBV19|-|TRBJ1-4
TGTGCCAGTAGTTGGACTGGAAACGAAAAACTGTTTTTT
CASSWTGNEKLFF
>-|TRBV5-1|-|TRBJ2-2
TGCGCCAGCAGACCCGGTGGGGGCTTGGGGGAGCTGTTTTTT
CASRPGGGLGELFF
>-|TRBV19|-|TRBJ2-3
TGTGCCAGTAGTCCTCGGTCTAGCCGGCGCACAGATACGCAGTATTTT
CASSPRSSRRTDTQYF
>TRBD1|TRBV5-1|once|TRBJ1-2
TGCGCCAGCAGCTTGGGACAGGGGGCAGTCTATGGCTACACCTTC
CASSLGQGAVYGYTF